One TCR beta chain is described in this entry. The CDR3 spans 15 residues. The trim removed 8 bases at V and 5 bases at J, leaving 6 bases unmatched. Germline CDR1 reads KGHSH; CDR2 reads LQKENI. This sample is drawn from a study of blood T cell repertoires in COVID-19. About the research overall: T cells, B-cell-depleted T cells, or PBMCs supplied cDNA or gDNA.

TCRdb's table, derived via immunoSEQ multiplex PCR, lists solely in-frame clones and lacks some. The repertoire consists of about 200,000 clones, with 70% to 90% occurring once and the leading ten covering 15% to 20%. The sequence was collected from a man aged 50 or older with COVID-19, enrolled during active disease. Specimen: peripheral blood. The chain carries TRBV18 and TRBJ2-2; 12 nucleotides align to TRBD1. The CDR3 nucleotides read TGTGCCAGCCGGGACAGGGGGCGGTGGACCGGGGAGCTGTTTTTT. Its translation: CASRDRGRWTGELFF.